The 14 T cell receptor beta chains in this list originate from one sample, sequenced in a study of CD8 T cells in Susac syndrome. A quantity of about 0.5 to 1 ug RNA underwent reverse transcription using random hexamers. TCRdb called the immunoSEQ multiplex PCR reads again in MiXCR, with one record for every CDR3 protein. This table has about 180,000 distinct CDR3 sequences, 90% to 96% appearing once. Sequencing was done on a sample of CD4+ T cells from PBMCs. The receptor set was obtained from a human donor with multiple sclerosis.

The chain uses TRBV2 and TRBJ2-3; D is possibly TRBD1 or TRBD2 (7 bases each). The CDR3 length is 14 residues. Deletions cut 1 base from V and 8 bases from J, with 13 bases between. CDR1 is SNHLY and CDR2 is FYNNEI in the germline V gene. The chain's CDR3 is CASSEVGEGATQYF. CDR3 coding DNA: TGTGCCAGCAGTGAAGTTGGGGAGGGGGCTACGCAGTATTTT.

This sequence joins TRBV5-8 and TRBJ2-4, with D perhaps TRBD1 (6 bases). This CDR3 comprises 16 residues. CDR1 and CDR2 from the germline V gene are SGHTS and YDEGEE. Trimming pared 0 bases from V and 1 base from J, leaving 11 bases between. The CDR3 loop reads CASSLVGARAKNIQYF. The CDR3 nucleotides are TGTGCCAGCAGCTTGGTGGGGGCGCGGGCCAAAAACATTCAGTACTTC.

The J gene is TRBJ1-1, the V gene TRBV4-2; D is uncertain. The CDR3 totals 14 residues. Germline V gives CDR1 LGHNA, CDR2 YNFKEQ. Between the trimmed V and J ends, which lost 0 bases and 1 base, there was a span of 6 bases. In DNA form, the CDR3 reads TGTGCCAGCAGCCAAGACACCAGGAACACTGAAGCTTTCTTT. Protein product: CASSQDTRNTEAFF.

This rearrangement joins TRBV23-1 to TRBJ1-1; possibly TRBD1 for D (5 bases). TRBV23-1 belongs to the ORF category, with a function that is uncertain. V gave up 0 bases and J gave up 8 bases, with 10 bases separating them. CDR3 length: 13 residues. In DNA, the CDR3 is TGCGCCAGCAGTCAATCGATGTCAGGGGAAGCTTTCTTT. Its translation: CASSQSMSGEAFF.

This clonotype was picked up one time. This chain uses TRBV9 with TRBJ1-1; a weak D match, TRBD1 (5 bases). V lost 0 bases, J lost 5 bases, and 8 bases lay in between. The CDR3 is made up of 13 amino acids. The V gene's germline CDR1 is SGDLS and CDR2 YYNGEE. Here the CDR3 reads CASSVVGVTEAFF. CDR3 bases: TGTGCCAGCAGCGTAGTGGGGGTAACTGAAGCTTTCTTT.

The CDR3: CAITGGQGDNEQFF. For the CDR3, the DNA is TGTGCCATCACCGGAGGACAGGGGGACAATGAGCAGTTCTTC. The genes are TRBV10-3 and TRBJ2-1; 10 positions agree with TRBD1. The ends lost 7 bases at V and 5 bases at J; junction bases unmatched: 5. This CDR3 is 14 amino acids long. Germline lookup yields CDR1 ENHRY and CDR2 SYGVKD.

The V and J genes are TRBV19 and TRBJ2-1; possibly TRBD1 for D (5 bases). V shed 9 bases and J shed 4 bases, with 7 bases lying between them. Germline values: CDR1 LNHDA, CDR2 SQIVND (reference sequence). This CDR3 spans 11 amino acids. Here the CDR3 DNA reads TGTGCCAGCCAGGGATACAATGAGCAGTTCTTC. Its protein product is CASQGYNEQFF.

This chain uses TRBV12-3 or TRBV12-4 with TRBJ2-1; TRBD2 matches at 7 bases. Trimming cost V 0 bases and J 7 bases; bases outside gene matches: 3. The CDR3 totals 14 residues. The CDR3 bases are TGTGCCAGCAGTTTAGCGGGGGGGAGTAATGAGCAGTTCTTC. It yields the protein CASSLAGGSNEQFF.

V is TRBV30 and J is TRBJ1-2; no clear D gene. Between the trimmed V and J ends, which lost 8 bases and 6 bases, there was a span of 4 bases. The CDR3 totals 8 residues. CDR1 and CDR2 (germline): GTSNPN, SVGIG (reference sequence). DNA of the CDR3: TGTGCCGTAAATGGCTACACCTTC. It translates to CAVNGYTF.

The chain employs TRBV27 and TRBJ2-3; D not certain. The CDR3 loop spans 15 amino acids. Germline lookup yields CDR1 MNHEY and CDR2 SMNVEV (reference sequence). V was clipped by 5 bases and J by 1 base, with 13 bases between them. As DNA, the CDR3 is TGTGCCAGCAGTAACACATTTGGAGGCACAGATACGCAGTATTTT. Translation: CASSNTFGGTDTQYF.

V gene TRBV3-1 combines with J gene TRBJ2-5; possible D gene TRBD2, 6 bases. V shed 1 base and J shed 2 bases, with 14 bases lying between them. Germline CDR1 is LGHDT and CDR2 is YNNKEL (reference sequence). The CDR3 covers 16 residues. The chain's CDR3 is CASSQGLIAGQETQYF. CDR3 bases: TGTGCCAGCAGCCAAGGCCTGATCGCGGGGCAAGAGACCCAGTACTTC.

This clonotype occurred once. The chain joins TRBV20-1 to TRBJ1-6; 8 nucleotides align to TRBD1. Trimming removed 2 bases from V and 5 bases from J; junction bases left unmatched: 8. The CDR3 totals 16 residues. Looked up from germline, CDR1 is DFQATT and CDR2 is SNEGSKA (reference sequence). CDR3 coding DNA: TGCAGTGCTAGACTGGGGCAGGGGGCGAATAATTCACCCCTCCACTTT. Encoded protein: CSARLGQGANNSPLHF.

The chain uses TRBV3-1 and TRBJ1-6; D unresolved. The ends were cut back, 1 base at V and 7 bases at J, with 14 bases in the middle. In germline, CDR1 is LGHDT, CDR2 YNNKEL (reference sequence). The length of the CDR3 is 16 residues. CDR3 amino acids: CASSQVQSIANSPLHF. The DNA for the CDR3 is TGTGCCAGCAGCCAAGTTCAGTCCATAGCGAATTCACCCCTCCACTTT.

Only one count was recorded for this clonotype. V usage is TRBV30 and J usage is TRBJ1-1, with a tentative D call TRBD1 (5 bases). V was shortened by 2 bases and J by 14 bases, with 18 bases between the two germline ends. This CDR3 spans 12 amino acids. Germline-derived CDR1 and CDR2 are GTSNPN and SVGIG (reference sequence). The CDR3, as DNA: TGTGCCTGGAGTCCCCGGGACCGGGCTTTCTTCTTT. Its translation is CAWSPRDRAFFF.